A single sample is the source of the 28 T cell receptor beta chains below, sequenced in a study of CD8 T cells in Susac syndrome. Reverse transcription of roughly 0.5 to 1 ug RNA was performed with random hexamers. TCRdb used MiXCR to reprocess the immunoSEQ multiplex PCR reads, holding one entry per CDR3 protein. The repertoire holds 170,000 or so distinct CDR3 sequences, with approximately 94% as singletons. Sequences were obtained from CD4+ T cells from PBMCs. The source of these receptors is a human donor with Susac syndrome.

The chain couples TRBV20-1 to TRBJ2-7; TRBD1 aligns across 9 bases. The CDR3 extends over 14 amino acids. Germline lookup yields CDR1 DFQATT and CDR2 SNEGSKA (reference sequence). Trimming cost V 3 bases and J 4 bases; bases outside gene matches: 7. CDR3 amino acids: CSARTGTGSYEQYF. The CDR3, as DNA: TGCAGTGCTAGGACCGGGACAGGGTCGTACGAGCAGTACTTC.

The rearrangement uses TRBV20-1 and TRBJ1-5; D is unresolved. The CDR3 sequence is 14 residues long. V was pared by 0 bases and J by 4 bases, with 10 bases between. Germline assignment: CDR1 DFQATT and CDR2 SNEGSKA (reference sequence). The CDR3 nucleotides are TGCAGTGCTAGAGAGAACCGCCAAAATCAGCCCCAGCATTTT. This translates into CSARENRQNQPQHF.

The chain uses TRBV18 and TRBJ2-5; 7 bases line up with TRBD1. Trimming took 3 bases from V and 5 from J; bases not matched to a gene: 9. CDR3 length: 15 amino acids. In germline, CDR1 is KGHSH, CDR2 LQKENI. This CDR3 is CASSPSGGSSETQYF. CDR3 DNA: TGTGCCAGCTCACCCTCAGGGGGTTCGAGCGAGACCCAGTACTTC.

The gene calls are TRBV28 and TRBJ2-5, with D possibly TRBD1 on 5 matching bases. Germline assignment: CDR1 MDHEN and CDR2 SYDVKM. The CDR3 covers 15 residues. Trimming pared 6 bases from V and 5 bases from J, leaving 19 bases between. Here the CDR3 DNA reads TGTGCCAGCAGACTCCCAGGGCCTGGGATCGAGACCCAGTACTTC. Its translation: CASRLPGPGIETQYF. Based on the CDR3 plus reference TRBV28 and TRBJ2-5, the full variable domain is DVKVTQSSRYLVKRTGEKVFLECVQDMDHENMFWYRQDPGLGLRLIYFSYDVKMKEKGDIPEGYSVSREKKERFSLILESASTNQTSMYLCASRLPGPGIETQYFGPGTRLLVL.

The V call is TRBV7-2, the J call TRBJ2-5, with 10 bases matching TRBD2. The trim removed 5 bases at V and 0 bases at J, leaving 6 bases unmatched. There are 16 residues in the CDR3. Germline V CDR1 and CDR2: SGHTA, FQGNSA. DNA for the CDR3: TGTGCCAGCAGCCCGGCGGGACTAGCGTACCAAGAGACCCAGTACTTC. Translation: CASSPAGLAYQETQYF.

The V and J genes are TRBV18 and TRBJ1-2; TRBD1 is a possible D gene (5 bases). Germline CDR1 and CDR2: KGHSH and LQKENI. The V gene lost 8 bases and the J gene lost 0 bases, with 16 bases spanning the gap. CDR3 length equals 15 residues. The CDR3 coding sequence is TGTGCCAGCACCGGGGGTCCGACACCTAACTATGGCTACACCTTC. It encodes CASTGGPTPNYGYTF.

The CDR3 DNA reads as TGCAGTGCTAGACTCCCGACTAGCGGGAGATACGAGCAGTACTTC. Translation: CSARLPTSGRYEQYF. The J gene is TRBJ2-7, the V gene TRBV20-1; 12 bases are a match to TRBD2. Germline lookup yields CDR1 DFQATT and CDR2 SNEGSKA (reference sequence). This CDR3 is built from 15 residues. Trimming cost V 2 bases and J 4 bases; bases outside gene matches: 6.

The gene calls are TRBV24-1 and TRBJ2-1, with TRBD2 matching over 12 bases. The germline gives CDR1 KGHDR, CDR2 SFDVKD. The J segment lost 0 bases and the V segment lost 3 bases, leaving 5 bases of the junction unmatched. The CDR3 length is 18 residues. CDR3 DNA sequence: TGTGCCACCAGTGATCGCCTAGCGGGAGGGAGCTCCTACAATGAGCAGTTCTTC. Encoded protein: CATSDRLAGGSSYNEQFF.

V and J are TRBV5-6 and TRBJ1-5; possible D gene TRBD1, 5 bases. The CDR3 consists of 17 residues. The V end lost 1 base, the J end lost 0 bases, and 14 bases lay between the germline ends. CDR1 SGHDT and CDR2 YYEEEE come from the germline V gene. The CDR3 DNA reads TGTGCCAGCAGCTTGCCAGGGACGGAGTTTAGCAATCAGCCCCAGCATTTT. It codes for CASSLPGTEFSNQPQHF.

V and J are TRBV7-9 and TRBJ2-6, with 8 bases fitting TRBD2. CDR3 length equals 17 residues. Germline V lookup: CDR1 SEHNR, CDR2 FQNEAQ (reference sequence). With 1 base clipped from V and 0 bases from J, the junction kept 2 bases outside the gene matches. The CDR3 sequence: CASSLGLAGSGANVLTF. CDR3 sequence (DNA): TGTGCCAGCAGCTTAGGGCTAGCGGGCTCTGGGGCCAACGTCCTGACTTTC.

The chain is built from TRBV2 and TRBJ2-3, with 8 bases that match TRBD1. Germline CDR1 and CDR2: SNHLY and FYNNEI. Trimming removed 7 bases from V and 0 bases from J; junction bases left unmatched: 6. This CDR3 is built from 15 residues. CDR3 nucleotides: TGTGCCAGCAATCAGGGGGCAACCAGCACAGATACGCAGTATTTT. Amino acids: CASNQGATSTDTQYF.

The chain couples TRBV29-1 to TRBJ1-3, with D hard to call. Trimming removed 4 bases at V and 5 bases at J, with 6 bases between. CDR1 is SQVTM, CDR2 ANQGSEA, per germline. The CDR3 is 11 residues long. CDR3 sequence (DNA): TGCAGCGTTGTGTACAGAAACACCATATATTTT. This sequence encodes CSVVYRNTIYF.

The chain is built from TRBV9 and TRBJ1-1; D gene unclear. The V and J ends lost 0 bases and 2 bases respectively, with 8 bases between them. There are 14 residues in the CDR3. Germline V CDR1 and CDR2: SGDLS, YYNGEE. CDR3 coding DNA: TGTGCCAGCAGCGTAGCTCCAGAAAACACTGAAGCTTTCTTT. It translates to CASSVAPENTEAFF.

The V gene is TRBV29-1, the J gene TRBJ2-5; 9 nucleotides agree with TRBD1. Germline CDR1 reads SQVTM; CDR2 reads ANQGSEA. The CDR3 runs to 12 residues. The V and J ends lost 4 bases and 4 bases, in that order; junction bases with no gene match: 1. CDR3 region: CSVVQGAETQYF. The CDR3 bases are TGCAGCGTTGTACAGGGGGCAGAGACCCAGTACTTC.

The chain has TRBV9 and TRBJ2-7; a weak D match, TRBD2 (5 bases). The germline V gene has CDR1 SGDLS and CDR2 YYNGEE. The CDR3 extends over 13 amino acids. V was cut by 2 bases and J by 1 base, with 7 bases left in between. CDR3 DNA: TGTGCCAGCAGCGTGGGGAGTTCCTACGAGCAGTACTTC. It codes for CASSVGSSYEQYF.

This clonotype is a singleton in its sample. The gene calls are TRBV5-6 and TRBJ2-7, with 10 bases aligning to TRBD2. The germline gives CDR1 SGHDT, CDR2 YYEEEE. V shed 0 bases, J shed 0 bases, and the junction held 9 bases outside the gene matches. CDR3 length: 18 amino acids. The CDR3 loop is CASSLGPGLASSSYEQYF. CDR3 in DNA: TGTGCCAGCAGCTTGGGGCCGGGACTAGCGTCCAGCTCCTACGAGCAGTACTTC. Looking up the rest from reference TRBV5-6 and TRBJ2-7 gives the full variable domain: DAGVTQSPTHLIKTRGQQVTLRCSPKSGHDTVSWYQQALGQGPQFIFQYYEEEERQRGNFPDRFSGHQFPNYSSELNVNALLLGDSALYLCASSLGPGLASSSYEQYFGPGTRLTVT.

V is TRBV10-3 and J is TRBJ2-7, with TRBD1 matching over 9 bases. This CDR3 has 16 residues. Germline V gene data show CDR1 as ENHRY and CDR2 as SYGVKD. V dropped 4 bases and J dropped 7; count of bases not matched to a gene: 14. The CDR3 DNA sequence: TGTGCCATCAGTGGACGTGGCGGGACAGGGACGGGGGAGCAGTACTTC. Protein product: CAISGRGGTGTGEQYF.

This clonotype appeared once. Because the CDR3's place on the DNA is in doubt, the DNA is left out and the CDR3 is given as listed by TCRdb. The chain joins TRBV28 to TRBJ1-2. CDR1 is MDHEN, CDR2 SYDVKM, per germline. Inclusive of both ends, the CDR3 amounts to 11 amino acids. CDR3 sequence: CASSTSDGYTF.

This chain links TRBV10-3 with TRBJ2-4; D call uncertain. Germline V lookup: CDR1 ENHRY, CDR2 SYGVKD. Trimming removed 5 bases from V and 5 bases from J, with 10 bases in between. The CDR3 has 13 residues. DNA for the CDR3: TGTGCCATCAGTCCGTCCGGAGAAAACATTCAGTACTTC. Translated: CAISPSGENIQYF.

The genes are TRBV6-6 and TRBJ1-6; D gene unclear. Per germline, CDR1 MNHNY and CDR2 SVGAGI (reference sequence). Deletions cut 8 bases from V and 14 bases from J, with 22 bases between. This CDR3 is 14 amino acids long. The CDR3 is CASAAGPAKMALHF. In DNA, the CDR3 is TGTGCCAGCGCCGCTGGGCCAGCAAAAATGGCCCTCCACTTT.

This sequence joins TRBV27 and TRBJ2-1, with D perhaps matching TRBD2 (6 bases). V shed 6 bases and J shed 1 base, with 13 bases lying between them. This CDR3 comprises 15 residues. Germline V CDR1 and CDR2: MNHEY, SMNVEV (reference sequence). The chain's CDR3 is CASSLSGLSYNEQFF. The CDR3 nucleotides are TGTGCCAGCAGCCTTAGCGGTCTGTCCTACAATGAGCAGTTCTTC.

For the CDR3, the DNA is TGCGCCAGCAGCGTGGGACAGGGGGCCTATGGCTACACCTTC. This codes for CASSVGQGAYGYTF. The chain carries TRBV5-1 and TRBJ1-2; 12 bases are shared with TRBD1. V was pared by 4 bases and J by 4 bases, with 2 bases of the junction left unmatched. The germline V gene has CDR1 SGHRS and CDR2 YFSETQ. There are 14 residues in the CDR3.

This clonotype was recorded only once. V gene TRBV14 combines with J gene TRBJ1-2; D is undetermined. The germline V and J ends were trimmed by 0 bases and 6 bases, with 17 bases remaining between them. This CDR3 is 16 amino acids long. Germline CDR1 and CDR2: SGHDN and FVKESK. Here the CDR3 reads CASSQEMIAGVNGYTF. For the CDR3, the DNA is TGTGCCAGCAGCCAAGAAATGATAGCAGGAGTAAATGGCTACACCTTC.

The chain is built from TRBV4-1 and TRBJ2-2; unclear D gene. The CDR3 contains 16 residues. CDR1 is MGHRA and CDR2 is YSYEKL in the germline V gene. Deletions cut 3 bases from V and 4 bases from J, with 15 bases between. CDR3 loop: CASSQWAQSATGELFF. CDR3 DNA: TGCGCCAGCAGCCAGTGGGCCCAGTCGGCCACCGGGGAGCTGTTTTTT.

The chain combines TRBV20-1 with TRBJ1-6; no firm D call. Trimming removed 5 bases from V and 7 bases from J, with 18 bases in between. Germline CDR1 reads DFQATT; CDR2 reads SNEGSKA (reference sequence). The CDR3 runs to 15 residues. The CDR3 is CSAPIMGRSNSPLHF. The DNA of the CDR3 is TGCAGTGCTCCTATTATGGGCAGAAGCAATTCACCCCTCCACTTT.

This clonotype appeared once. This rearrangement joins TRBV20-1 to TRBJ2-1, with 8 positions matching TRBD2. Trimming removed 6 bases from V and 4 bases from J; junction bases left unmatched: 11. The CDR3 covers 15 residues. Germline-derived CDR1 and CDR2 are DFQATT and SNEGSKA (reference sequence). CDR3 residues: CSAHPGGRAYNEQFF. The CDR3 bases are TGCAGTGCCCACCCGGGGGGGAGGGCTTACAATGAGCAGTTCTTC.

The gene calls are TRBV3-1 and TRBJ1-1; no clear D gene. Germline V lookup: CDR1 LGHDT, CDR2 YNNKEL (reference sequence). V was pared by 4 bases and J by 1 base, with 13 bases between. CDR3 length equals 15 residues. CDR3 loop: CASSPILARNTEAFF. The CDR3 nucleotides read TGTGCCAGCAGCCCGATCTTGGCCCGGAACACTGAAGCTTTCTTT.

The chain is built from TRBV7-2 and TRBJ2-3; D perhaps matches TRBD1 (6 bases). V gave up 1 base and J gave up 0 bases, with 8 bases separating them. The CDR3 spans 15 residues. Germline CDR1 SGHTA, CDR2 FQGNSA. This CDR3 reads CASSLDRVSTDTQYF. DNA of the CDR3: TGTGCCAGCAGCTTAGACAGGGTTAGCACAGATACGCAGTATTTT. Looking up the rest from reference TRBV7-2 and TRBJ2-3 gives the full variable domain: GAGVSQSPSNKVTEKGKDVELRCDPISGHTALYWYRQSLGQGLEFLIYFQGNSAPDKSGLPSDRFSAERTGGSVSTLTIQRTQQEDSAVYLCASSLDRVSTDTQYFGPGTRLTVL.